This TCR beta chain stems from a study of blood T cells in healthy people across ages. About the study: Through template switching, about one barcoded beta molecule was captured per two T cells, as measured in model experiments.

A sample-barcoded 5' primer and a J-beta primer mix were used in a second PCR of about 7 to 12 cycles. TCRdb ran MiXCR on the 5' RACE reads and lists one entry per CDR3 protein. The sample lists 1.5 million or so distinct CDR3 sequences; roughly 45% were seen once. Germline V gives CDR1 ENHRY, CDR2 SYGVKD. Deletions cut 8 bases from V and 1 base from J, with 11 bases between. The CDR3 loop spans 14 amino acids. The chain recombines TRBV10-3 with TRBJ2-2; the D gene could be TRBD1 or TRBD2 (5 bases each). This TCR came from a young woman in good health. Sequencing was done on a sample of blood. The CDR3, as DNA: TGTGCCATCGGGACCCCGGAGAACACCGGGGAGCTGTTTTTT. This translates into CAIGTPENTGELFF.